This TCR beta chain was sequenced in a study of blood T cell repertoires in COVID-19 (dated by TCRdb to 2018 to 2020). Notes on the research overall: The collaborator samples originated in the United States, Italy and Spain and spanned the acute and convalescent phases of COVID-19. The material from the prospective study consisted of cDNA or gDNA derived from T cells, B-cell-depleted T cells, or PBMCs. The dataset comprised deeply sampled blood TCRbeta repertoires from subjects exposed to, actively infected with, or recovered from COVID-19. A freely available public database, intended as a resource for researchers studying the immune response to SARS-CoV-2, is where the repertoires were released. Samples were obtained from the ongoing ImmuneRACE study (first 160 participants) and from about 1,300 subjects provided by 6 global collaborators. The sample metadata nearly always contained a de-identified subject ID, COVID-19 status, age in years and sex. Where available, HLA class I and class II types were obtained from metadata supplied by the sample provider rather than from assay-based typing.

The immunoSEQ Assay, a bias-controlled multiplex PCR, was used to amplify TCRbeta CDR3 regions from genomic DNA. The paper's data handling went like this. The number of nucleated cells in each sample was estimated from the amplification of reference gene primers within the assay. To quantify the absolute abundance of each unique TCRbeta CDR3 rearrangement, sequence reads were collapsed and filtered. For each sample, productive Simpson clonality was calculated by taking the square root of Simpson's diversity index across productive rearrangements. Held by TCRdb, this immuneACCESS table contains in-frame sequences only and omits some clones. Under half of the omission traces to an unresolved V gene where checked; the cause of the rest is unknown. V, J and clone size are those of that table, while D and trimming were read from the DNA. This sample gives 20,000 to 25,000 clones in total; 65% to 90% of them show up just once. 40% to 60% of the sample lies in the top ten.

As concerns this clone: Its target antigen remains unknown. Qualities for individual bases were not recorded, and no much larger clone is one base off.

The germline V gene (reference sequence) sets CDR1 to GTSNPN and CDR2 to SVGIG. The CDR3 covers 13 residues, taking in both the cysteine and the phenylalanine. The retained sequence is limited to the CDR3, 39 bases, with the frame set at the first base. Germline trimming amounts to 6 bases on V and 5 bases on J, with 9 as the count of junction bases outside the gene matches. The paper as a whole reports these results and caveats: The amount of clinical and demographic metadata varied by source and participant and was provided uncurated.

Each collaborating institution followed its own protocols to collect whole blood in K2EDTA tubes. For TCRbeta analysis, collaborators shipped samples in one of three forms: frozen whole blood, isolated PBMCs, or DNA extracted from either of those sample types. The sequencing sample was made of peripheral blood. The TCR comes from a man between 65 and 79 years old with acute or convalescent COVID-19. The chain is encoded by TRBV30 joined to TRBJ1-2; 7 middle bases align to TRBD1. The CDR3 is CACRIGTDYGYTF. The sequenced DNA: TGTGCCTGTCGCATTGGGACAGATTATGGCTACACCTTC.